The rows below give T cell receptor beta chains drawn from one sample of a study of regulatory T cells in long-lasting Graves disease. In TCRdb, the multiplex PCR reads were re-called with MiXCR into one record per CDR3 protein. The sample carries some 500,000 distinct CDR3 sequences, less than 15% recorded once. This same sample was also taken into another study, of T cells in Graves' hyperthyroidism and ophthalmopathy.

Sample: peripheral blood mononuclear cells (PBMCs), taken at new diagnosis, from a patient treated with antithyroid drugs. The receptor set was obtained from a man aged 25 to 45 with Graves disease. CDR3s include the opening cysteine and the closing phenylalanine or tryptophan. The D gene is left open where the match is weak. Not all rows give a size; the values are once, few, many and, for expanded clones, a class.

clone_size j_call d_call v_call cdr3_length cdr3_aa cdr3_nt
- TRBJ2-4 TRBD2 TRBV5-1 15 CASSRMLAGGNIQYF TGCGCCAGCAGCCGGATGCTAGCGGGAGGGAACATTCAGTACTTC
many TRBJ2-7 - TRBV5-1 13 CASSFRGENEQYF TGCGCCAGCAGCTTTAGAGGGGAAAACGAGCAGTACTTC
few TRBJ1-5 - TRBV29-1 13 CSVEFQNNQPQHF TGCAGCGTTGAATTCCAAAACAATCAGCCCCAGCATTTT
- TRBJ1-5 TRBD1 TRBV14 13 CPSSQTGGQPQHF TGTCCCAGCAGCCAAACAGGGGGTCAGCCCCAGCATTTT
many TRBJ2-6 - TRBV11-2 15 CASSLERVRANVLTF TGTGCCAGCAGCTTAGAGCGAGTCAGGGCCAACGTCCTGACTTTC
- TRBJ1-6 TRBD1 TRBV5-1 14 CASSLQQTGETLHF TGCGCCAGCAGCTTGCAACAGACAGGGGAGACCCTCCACTTT
few TRBJ2-1 - TRBV2 14 CASSTLGGVEEQFF TGTGCCAGCAGCACCCTGGGTGGAGTGGAGGAGCAGTTCTTC
many TRBJ2-5 TRBD2 TRBV11-2 15 CASSLGVAGAQTQYF TGTGCCAGCAGCCTCGGGGTAGCGGGAGCGCAGACCCAGTACTTC
few TRBJ1-1 - TRBV20-1 11 CSATPNTEAFF TGCAGTGCAACACCTAACACTGAAGCTTTCTTT
few TRBJ2-5 - TRBV30 13 CACGQRNQETQYF TGTGCCTGTGGGCAGAGGAACCAAGAGACCCAGTACTTC
many TRBJ2-7 - TRBV24-1 13 CAVQPDRNYEQYF TGTGCCGTACAACCCGACCGGAACTACGAGCAGTACTTC
many TRBJ2-5 TRBD1 TRBV27 15 CASSLFGTGQETQYF TGTGCCAGCAGTTTATTTGGGACAGGCCAAGAGACCCAGTACTTC
many TRBJ2-5 - TRBV27 15 CASSQSVETLETQYF TGTGCCAGCAGTCAAAGTGTAGAGACTCTGGAGACCCAGTACTTC
many TRBJ2-1 TRBD2 TRBV5-1 12 CASSGTTNEQFF TGCGCCAGCAGCGGGACTACCAATGAGCAGTTCTTC
many TRBJ1-1 - TRBV10-2 14 CATPGKTWNTEAFF TGCGCCACCCCGGGAAAAACGTGGAACACTGAAGCTTTCTTT